This section outlines one T cell receptor (beta chain) sequence together with its context. Its antigen is undetermined. The data stem from a study of siplizumab effects on memory and regulatory T cells. CDR1 and CDR2 (germline): MGHRA, YSYEKL. V lost 0 bases, J lost 2 bases, and 11 bases lay in between. The CDR3 is 15 amino acids. Points from the study as a whole: Suppression by proliferating Tregs derived from siplizumab cultures was not verified. Roughly 80-97% of proliferating CD4+ or CD8+ clones defied assignment to a naive or memory phenotype. The authors mapped only a minor fraction of alloreactive clones to unstimulated subsets. Naive T cell populations appeared to exhibit greater diversity than memory cells and appeared to be major alloresponse contributors.

Measured with immunoSEQ multiplex PCR; TCRdb has only the in-frame clones, and not every one. Here the sample spans some 97,000 clones, approximately 94% being singletons. The chain combines TRBV4-1 with TRBJ2-7; possible D gene TRBD1, 6 bases. The sequence derives from a human donor in good health. Material for sequencing was non-Treg CD4+ T cells sorted from blood. This CDR3 is CASSQDRTGTYEQYF. In DNA form, the CDR3 reads TGCGCCAGCAGCCAAGATCGAACAGGGACCTACGAGCAGTACTTC.